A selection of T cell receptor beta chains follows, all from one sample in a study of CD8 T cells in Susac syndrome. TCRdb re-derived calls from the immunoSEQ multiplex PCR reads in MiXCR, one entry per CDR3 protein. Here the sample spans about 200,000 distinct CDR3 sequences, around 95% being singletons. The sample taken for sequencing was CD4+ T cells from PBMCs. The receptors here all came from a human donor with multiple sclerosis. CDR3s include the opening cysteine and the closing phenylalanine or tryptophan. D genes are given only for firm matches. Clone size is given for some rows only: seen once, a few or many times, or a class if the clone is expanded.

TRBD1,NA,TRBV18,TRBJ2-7,CASSPTGQGNHEQYF,TGTGCCAGCTCACCCACGGGACAGGGGAACCACGAGCAGTACTTC
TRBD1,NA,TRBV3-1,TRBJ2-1,CASSKGTGGYNEQFF,TGTGCCAGCAGTAAAGGGACAGGGGGCTACAATGAGCAGTTCTTC
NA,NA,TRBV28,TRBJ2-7,CASSPFPGEQYF,TGTGCCAGCAGTCCCTTCCCGGGCGAGCAGTACTTC
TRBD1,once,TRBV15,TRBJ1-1,CATSTPDRETEAFF,TGTGCCACCAGCACCCCTGACAGGGAGACTGAAGCTTTCTTT
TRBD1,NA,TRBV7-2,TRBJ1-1,CASSQFFQGAEAFF,TGTGCCAGCAGCCAATTCTTCCAGGGGGCTGAAGCTTTCTTT
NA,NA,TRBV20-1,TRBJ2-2,CSASRGVTGELFF,TGCAGTGCTAGTCGAGGGGTTACCGGGGAGCTGTTTTTT
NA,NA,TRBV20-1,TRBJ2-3,CSALGGPTDTQYF,TGCAGTGCTCTTGGCGGTCCCACAGATACGCAGTATTTT
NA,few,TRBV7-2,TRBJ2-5,CASSLSPQETQYF,TGTGCCAGCAGCTTATCCCCCCAAGAGACCCAGTACTTC
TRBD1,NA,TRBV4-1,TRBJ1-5,CASSQLQGVGQPQHF,TGCGCCAGCAGCCAGTTACAGGGGGTAGGTCAGCCCCAGCATTTT
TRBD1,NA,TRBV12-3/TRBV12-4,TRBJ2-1,CASSRQGVYNEQFF,TGTGCCAGCAGTCGACAGGGAGTATACAATGAGCAGTTCTTC
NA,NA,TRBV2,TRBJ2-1,CASSVLGEQFF,TGTGCCAGCAGTGTACTAGGTGAGCAGTTCTTC
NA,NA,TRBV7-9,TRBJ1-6,CASSLVLDNSPLHF,TGTGCCAGCAGCTTAGTCCTTGATAATTCACCCCTCCACTTT
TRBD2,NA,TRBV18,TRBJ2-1,CASSPMASGGANTAYNEQFF,TGTGCCAGCTCACCAATGGCTAGCGGGGGGGCCAATACCGCCTACAATGAGCAGTTCTTC
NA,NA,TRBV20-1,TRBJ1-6,CSASSGRGGSPLHF,TGCAGTGCTAGTTCCGGGAGGGGCGGATCACCCCTCCACTTT
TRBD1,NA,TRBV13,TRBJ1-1,CASSLDLIGTGTTEAFF,TGTGCCAGCAGCTTAGATCTCATCGGGACAGGGACCACTGAAGCTTTCTTT
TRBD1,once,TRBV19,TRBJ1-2,CASSLIGGQGGYTF,TGTGCCAGTAGCCTTATCGGCGGACAGGGAGGCTACACCTTC